Following are 10 T cell receptor beta chains from one sample sequenced in a study of PD-L1 blockade in urothelial cancer. TCRdb's table, derived via immunoSEQ multiplex PCR, lists solely in-frame clones and lacks some. The data show about 43,000 clones, 88% seen once. Source: PBMCs, taken around atezolizumab (anti-PD-L1) treatment. These TCRs come from a woman aged 55 to 70 with urothelial cancer.

The chain has TRBV5-1 and TRBJ2-1; 11 bases are shared with TRBD2. This CDR3 comprises 15 residues. Trimming took 4 bases from V and 5 from J; bases not matched to a gene: 5. Germline V gene data show CDR1 as SGHRS and CDR2 as YFSETQ. The CDR3 DNA reads TGCGCCAGCAGCCCAGGGACTAGCGGACACAATGAGCAGTTCTTC. Encoded protein: CASSPGTSGHNEQFF.

The chain carries TRBV4-3 and TRBJ2-3; the D gene is possibly TRBD1 (5 bases). The CDR3 sequence is 16 residues long. Germline assignment: CDR1 LGHNA and CDR2 YSLEER. Trimming removed 0 bases at V and 0 bases at J, with 10 bases between. This CDR3 is CASSQDDQGSTDTQYF. CDR3 nucleotide sequence: TGCGCCAGCAGCCAAGATGATCAGGGTAGCACAGATACGCAGTATTTT.

The rearrangement links TRBV5-1 to TRBJ1-4; 9 bases agree with TRBD1. This CDR3 has 17 amino acids. V lost 4 bases and J lost 1; bases outside the gene matches: 8. Germline CDR1 SGHRS, CDR2 YFSETQ. The CDR3 bases are TGCGCCAGCAGCAGGAAGGGGACAGGGCAAACTAATGAAAAACTGTTTTTT. It codes for CASSRKGTGQTNEKLFF.

The rearrangement links TRBV10-3 to TRBJ1-3; D uncertain. Germline V gives CDR1 ENHRY, CDR2 SYGVKD. V lost 0 bases, J lost 4 bases, and 7 bases lay in between. The CDR3 is 14 amino acids. The CDR3 bases are TGTGCCATCAGTGAGTCAAGAGGGGGAAACACCATATATTTT. It specifies CAISESRGGNTIYF.

The CDR3 is CASIFGNTEAFF. CDR3 nucleotides: TGTGCCAGTATCTTCGGGAACACTGAAGCTTTCTTT. The chain joins TRBV19 to TRBJ1-1; D is uncertain. The CDR3 sequence is 12 residues long. From germline, CDR1 is LNHDA and CDR2 SQIVND (reference sequence). Deletions cut 7 bases from V and 1 base from J, with 7 bases between.

This chain uses TRBV6-5 with TRBJ1-1, with D tentatively TRBD1 (5 bases). The CDR3 has 11 residues. V was cut by 6 bases and J by 6 bases, with 8 bases left in between. CDR1 and CDR2 from the germline V gene are MNHEY and SVGAGI. CDR3 nucleotides: TGTGCCAGCAGAAGGGGCGCTGAAGCTTTCTTT. Its protein is CASRRGAEAFF.

The chain links TRBV11-2 to TRBJ2-5; possible D gene TRBD1, 6 bases. Deletions cut 4 bases from V and 5 bases from J, with 17 bases between. This CDR3 has 15 amino acids. Germline values: CDR1 SGHAT, CDR2 FQNNGV. CDR3: CASSSRTAWEETQYF. CDR3 DNA sequence: TGTGCCAGCAGCTCGAGGACAGCCTGGGAGGAGACCCAGTACTTC.

The chain employs TRBV18 and TRBJ2-7; perhaps TRBD1 as D (5 bases). This CDR3 spans 13 amino acids. V was shortened by 2 bases and J by 3 bases, with 8 bases between the two germline ends. Germline CDR1 reads KGHSH; CDR2 reads LQKENI. In DNA form, the CDR3 reads TGTGCCAGCTCACCAAAGGGGAACTACGAGCAGTACTTC. This translates into CASSPKGNYEQYF.

The chain combines TRBV4-1 with TRBJ1-3; D unclear. CDR1 is MGHRA and CDR2 is YSYEKL in the germline V gene. V lost 1 base and J lost 2, with 15 bases in between. The CDR3 totals 17 residues. CDR3 in amino acids: CASSQAPMGYPGNTIYF. The CDR3 DNA follows: TGCGCCAGCAGCCAAGCTCCGATGGGCTATCCTGGAAACACCATATATTTT.

V gene TRBV29-1 combines with J gene TRBJ2-3, with 9 positions matching TRBD2. This CDR3 contains 19 residues. V shed 2 bases, J shed 2 bases, and the junction held 17 bases outside the gene matches. Germline loops: CDR1 SQVTM, CDR2 ANQGSEA. The CDR3 nucleotides are TGCAGCGTTGAATTGGCTAGCGGGATCGGCCAGGTATTCACAGATACGCAGTATTTT. Translated, it gives CSVELASGIGQVFTDTQYF.